This TCR beta chain emerged from a study of blood T cell repertoires in COVID-19. Study-level information: The samples span acute and convalescent COVID-19 from the United States, Italy and Spain. T cells, B-cell-depleted T cells, or PBMCs supplied cDNA or gDNA.

Those enrolled in Seattle joined during active infection and were followed longitudinally afterward. Germline lookup yields CDR1 MNHNS and CDR2 SASEGT. CDR3 length: 14 amino acids. Trimming shortened V by 3 bases and J by 0 bases, and 9 bases separated the two germline ends. Original analysis: Using reference gene primer amplification, nucleated cell counts were estimated. Clones were read by immunoSEQ multiplex PCR, and TCRdb kept only the in-frame ones, dropping some. V, J and clone size reflect that table, while D and trimming were determined from the DNA. The sample yields fewer than 200,000 clones, approximately 91% seen once.

The clonotype originates from a man aged 18-30 years with COVID-19, enrolled during active disease. The sequenced material came from peripheral blood. This chain connects TRBV6-1 to TRBJ2-7, with D possibly being TRBD2 (5 bases). The CDR3 sequence is CASSDGGSSYEQYF. The CDR3 DNA follows: TGTGCCAGCAGTGACGGAGGAAGCTCCTACGAGCAGTACTTC.